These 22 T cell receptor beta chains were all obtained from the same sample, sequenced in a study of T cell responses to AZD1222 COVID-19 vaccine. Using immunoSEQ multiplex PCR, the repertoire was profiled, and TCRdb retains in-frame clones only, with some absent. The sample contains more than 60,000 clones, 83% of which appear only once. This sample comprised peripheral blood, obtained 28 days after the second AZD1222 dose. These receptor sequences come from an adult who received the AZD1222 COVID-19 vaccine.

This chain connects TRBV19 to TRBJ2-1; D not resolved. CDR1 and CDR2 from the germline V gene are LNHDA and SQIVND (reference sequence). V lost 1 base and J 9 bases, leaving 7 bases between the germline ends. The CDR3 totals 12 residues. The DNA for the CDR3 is TGTGCCAGTAGTATAGTGAGTACTGAGCAGTTCTTC. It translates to CASSIVSTEQFF.

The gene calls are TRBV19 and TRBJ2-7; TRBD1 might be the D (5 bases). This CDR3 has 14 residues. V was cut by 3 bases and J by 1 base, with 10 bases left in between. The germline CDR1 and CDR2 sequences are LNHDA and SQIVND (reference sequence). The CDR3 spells CASSIRALSYEQYF. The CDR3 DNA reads TGTGCCAGTAGTATCAGGGCCTTATCCTACGAGCAGTACTTC.

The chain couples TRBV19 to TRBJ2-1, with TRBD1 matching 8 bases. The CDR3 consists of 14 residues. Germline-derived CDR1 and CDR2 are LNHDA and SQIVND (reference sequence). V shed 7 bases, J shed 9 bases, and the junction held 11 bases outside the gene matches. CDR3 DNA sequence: TGTGCCAGTAATGCGGGACAGGCTGTAGGTGAGCAGTTCTTC. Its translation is CASNAGQAVGEQFF.

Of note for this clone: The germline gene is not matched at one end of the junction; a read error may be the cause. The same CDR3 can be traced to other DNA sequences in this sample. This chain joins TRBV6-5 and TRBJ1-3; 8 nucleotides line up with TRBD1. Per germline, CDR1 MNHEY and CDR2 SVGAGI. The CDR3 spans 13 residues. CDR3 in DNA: TGTGCCAGCAGAGATACAGGGGGAAACACTATATATTTT. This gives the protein CASRDTGGNTIYF.

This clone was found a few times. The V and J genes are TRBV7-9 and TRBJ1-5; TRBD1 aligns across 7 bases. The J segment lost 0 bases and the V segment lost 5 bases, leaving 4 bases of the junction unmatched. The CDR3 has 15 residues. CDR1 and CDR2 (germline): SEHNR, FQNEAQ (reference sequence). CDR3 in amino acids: CASSRTGDSNQPQHF. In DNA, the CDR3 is TGTGCCAGCAGCCGAACAGGGGATAGCAATCAGCCCCAGCATTTT.

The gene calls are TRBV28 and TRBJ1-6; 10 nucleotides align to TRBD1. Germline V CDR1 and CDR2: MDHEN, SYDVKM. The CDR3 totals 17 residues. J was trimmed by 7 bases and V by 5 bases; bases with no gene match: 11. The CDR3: CASSEGRTGGSNSPLHF. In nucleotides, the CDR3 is TGTGCCAGCAGTGAGGGGAGGACAGGGGGTAGCAATTCACCCCTCCACTTT.

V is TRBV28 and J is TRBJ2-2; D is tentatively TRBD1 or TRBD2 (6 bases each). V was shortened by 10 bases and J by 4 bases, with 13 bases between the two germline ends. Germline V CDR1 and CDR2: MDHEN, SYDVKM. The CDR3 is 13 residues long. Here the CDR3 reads CATLPGATGELFF. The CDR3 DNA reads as TGTGCCACCCTACCGGGGGCCACCGGGGAGCTGTTTTTT. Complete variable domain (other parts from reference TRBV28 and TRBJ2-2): DVKVTQSSRYLVKRTGEKVFLECVQDMDHENMFWYRQDPGLGLRLIYFSYDVKMKEKGDIPEGYSVSREKKERFSLILESASTNQTSMYLCATLPGATGELFFGEGSRLTVL.

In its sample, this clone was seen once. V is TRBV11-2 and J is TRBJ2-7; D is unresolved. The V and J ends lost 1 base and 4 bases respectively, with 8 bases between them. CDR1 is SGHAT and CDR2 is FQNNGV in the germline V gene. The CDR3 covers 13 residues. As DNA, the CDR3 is TGTGCCAGCAGCTTAGTAGGTGCTTACGAGCAGTACTTC. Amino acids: CASSLVGAYEQYF.

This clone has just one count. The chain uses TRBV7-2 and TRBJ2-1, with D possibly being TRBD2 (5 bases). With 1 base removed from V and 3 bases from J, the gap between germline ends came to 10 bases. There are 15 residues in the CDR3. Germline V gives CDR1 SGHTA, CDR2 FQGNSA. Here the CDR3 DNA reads TGTGCCAGCAGCTTAGGGTGGGCGGGCTACAATGAGCAGTTCTTC. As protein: CASSLGWAGYNEQFF.

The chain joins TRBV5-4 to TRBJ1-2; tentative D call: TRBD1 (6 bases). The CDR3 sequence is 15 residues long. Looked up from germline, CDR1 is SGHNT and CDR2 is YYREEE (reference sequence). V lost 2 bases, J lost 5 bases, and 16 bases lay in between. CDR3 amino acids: CASSLTGLARYGYTF. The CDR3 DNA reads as TGTGCCAGCAGCTTAACAGGGCTTGCGAGGTATGGCTACACCTTC.

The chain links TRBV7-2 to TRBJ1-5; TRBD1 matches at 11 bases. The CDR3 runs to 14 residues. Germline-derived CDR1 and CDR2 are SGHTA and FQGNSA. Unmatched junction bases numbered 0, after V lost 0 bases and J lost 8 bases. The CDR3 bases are TGTGCCAGCAGCTTAGCGGGACAGGGGGAGCCCCAGCATTTT. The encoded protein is CASSLAGQGEPQHF.

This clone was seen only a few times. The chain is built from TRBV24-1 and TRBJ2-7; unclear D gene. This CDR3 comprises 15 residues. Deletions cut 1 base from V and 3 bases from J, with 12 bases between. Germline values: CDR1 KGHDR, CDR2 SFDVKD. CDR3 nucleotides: TGTGCCACCAGTGATTTTTCTGGACGGAGCTACGAGCAGTACTTC. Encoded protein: CATSDFSGRSYEQYF.

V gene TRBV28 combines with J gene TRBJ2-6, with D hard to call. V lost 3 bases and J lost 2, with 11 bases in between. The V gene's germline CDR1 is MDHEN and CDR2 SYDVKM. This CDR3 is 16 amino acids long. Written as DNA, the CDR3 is TGTGCCAGCAGTTTTCGTTTGGGAACTGGGGCCAACGTCCTGACTTTC. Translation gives CASSFRLGTGANVLTF.

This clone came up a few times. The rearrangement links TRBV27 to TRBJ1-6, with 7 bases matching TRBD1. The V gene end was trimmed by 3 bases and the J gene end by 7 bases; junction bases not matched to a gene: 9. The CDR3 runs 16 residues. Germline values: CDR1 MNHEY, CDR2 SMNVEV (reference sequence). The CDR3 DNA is TGTGCCAGCAGTTTCTCCTACGACAGGGTAAATTCACCCCTCCACTTT. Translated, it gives CASSFSYDRVNSPLHF.

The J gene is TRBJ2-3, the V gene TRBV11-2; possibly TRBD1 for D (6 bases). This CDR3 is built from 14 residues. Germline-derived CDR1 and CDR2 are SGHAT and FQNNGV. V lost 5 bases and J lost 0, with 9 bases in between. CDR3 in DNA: TGTGCCAGCAGCCCAGGGGTTAGCACAGATACGCAGTATTTT. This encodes CASSPGVSTDTQYF. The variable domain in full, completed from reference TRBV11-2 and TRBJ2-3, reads EAGVAQSPRYKIIEKRQSVAFWCNPISGHATLYWYQQILGQGPKLLIQFQNNGVVDDSQLPKDRFSAERLKGVDSTLKIQPAKLEDSAVYLCASSPGVSTDTQYFGPGTRLTVL.

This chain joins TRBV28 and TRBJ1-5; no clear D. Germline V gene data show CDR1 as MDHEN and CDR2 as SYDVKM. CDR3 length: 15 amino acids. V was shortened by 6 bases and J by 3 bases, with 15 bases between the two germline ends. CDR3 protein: CASRDRVGPNQPQHF. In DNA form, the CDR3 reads TGTGCCAGCAGGGACCGGGTAGGTCCCAATCAGCCCCAGCATTTT. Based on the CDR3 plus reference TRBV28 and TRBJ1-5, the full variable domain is DVKVTQSSRYLVKRTGEKVFLECVQDMDHENMFWYRQDPGLGLRLIYFSYDVKMKEKGDIPEGYSVSREKKERFSLILESASTNQTSMYLCASRDRVGPNQPQHFGDGTRLSIL.

The CDR3 sequence is CASSLEGGGYRWQFF. CDR3 in DNA: TGCGCCAGCAGCTTGGAAGGGGGCGGGTATCGGTGGCAGTTCTTC. The J gene is TRBJ2-1, the V gene TRBV5-1, with 7 nucleotides matching TRBD1. This CDR3 is 15 amino acids long. V was pared by 0 bases and J by 12 bases, with 12 bases of the junction left unmatched. Germline values: CDR1 SGHRS, CDR2 YFSETQ.

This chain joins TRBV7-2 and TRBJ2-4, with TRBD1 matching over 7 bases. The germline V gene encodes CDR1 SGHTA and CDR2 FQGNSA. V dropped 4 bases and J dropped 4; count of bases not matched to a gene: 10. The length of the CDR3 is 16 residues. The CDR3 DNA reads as TGTGCCAGCAGCTCGAGTCGGACAGGCCTAAAAAACATTCAGTACTTC. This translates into CASSSSRTGLKNIQYF.

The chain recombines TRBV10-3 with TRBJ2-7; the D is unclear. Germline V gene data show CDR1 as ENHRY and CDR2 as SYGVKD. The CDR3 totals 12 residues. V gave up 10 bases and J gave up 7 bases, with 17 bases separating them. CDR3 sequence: CATATRLEEQYF. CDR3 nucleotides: TGTGCCACCGCCACCCGATTGGAGGAGCAGTACTTC.

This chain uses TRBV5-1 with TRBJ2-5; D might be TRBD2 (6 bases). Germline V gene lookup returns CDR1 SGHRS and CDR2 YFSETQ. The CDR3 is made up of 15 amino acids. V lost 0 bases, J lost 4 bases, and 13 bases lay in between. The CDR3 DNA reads TGCGCCAGCAGCTTGGGGCGGAGGGGAGGAGAGACCCAGTACTTC. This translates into CASSLGRRGGETQYF.

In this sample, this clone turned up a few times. DNA of the CDR3: TGCGCCAGCAGCCTAAGAGCCGACAGCCAAACTAATGAAAAACTGTTTTTT. Its protein product is CASSLRADSQTNEKLFF. V is TRBV4-1 and J is TRBJ1-4; tentatively, D is TRBD1 (5 bases). The germline V and J ends were trimmed by 4 bases and 1 base, with 16 bases remaining between them. This CDR3 is 17 amino acids long. Looked up from germline, CDR1 is MGHRA and CDR2 is YSYEKL.

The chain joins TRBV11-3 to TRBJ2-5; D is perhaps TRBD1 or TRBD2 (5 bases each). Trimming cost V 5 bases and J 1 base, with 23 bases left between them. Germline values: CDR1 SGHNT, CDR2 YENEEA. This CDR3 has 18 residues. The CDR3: CASSPGRSGQGIQETQYF. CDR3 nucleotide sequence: TGTGCCAGCAGCCCGGGACGGAGTGGGCAAGGGATCCAAGAGACCCAGTACTTC.